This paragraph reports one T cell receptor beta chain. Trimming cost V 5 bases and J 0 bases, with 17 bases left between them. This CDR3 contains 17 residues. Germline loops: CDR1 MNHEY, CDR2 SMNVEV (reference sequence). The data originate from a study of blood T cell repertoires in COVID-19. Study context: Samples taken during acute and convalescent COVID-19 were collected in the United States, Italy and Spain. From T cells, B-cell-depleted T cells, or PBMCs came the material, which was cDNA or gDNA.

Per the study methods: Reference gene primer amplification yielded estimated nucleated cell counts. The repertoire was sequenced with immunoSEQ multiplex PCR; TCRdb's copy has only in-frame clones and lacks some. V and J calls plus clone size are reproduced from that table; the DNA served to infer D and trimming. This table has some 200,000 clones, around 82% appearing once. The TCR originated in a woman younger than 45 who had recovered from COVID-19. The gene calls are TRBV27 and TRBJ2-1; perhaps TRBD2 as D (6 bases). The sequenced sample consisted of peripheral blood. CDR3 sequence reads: CASSPFAGSGSYNEQFF. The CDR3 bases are TGTGCCAGCAGTCCTTTCGCGGGATCAGGCTCCTACAATGAGCAGTTCTTC.